This T cell receptor beta chain emerged from a study of blood T cell repertoires in COVID-19. Study at large: COVID-19 samples from acute and convalescent phases originated in the United States, Italy and Spain. From T cells, B-cell-depleted T cells, or PBMCs came the material, which was cDNA or gDNA.

Authors' methods: Amplified reference gene primers provided the basis for estimating nucleated cell counts. Libraries were prepared by immunoSEQ multiplex PCR; TCRdb keeps only in-frame clonotypes and omits some of them. The V and J calls and the clone size are those of that table, but D and trimming were determined from the DNA. Of hundreds of thousands of clones in the sample, about 87% were seen once. The CDR3 is 14 amino acids. CDR1 is LGHDT and CDR2 is YNNKEL in the germline V gene (reference sequence). Trimming left V 1 base short and J 9 bases short, with 16 bases between. The sequenced material came from peripheral blood. The chain joins TRBV3-1 (or the pseudogene TRBV3-2) to TRBJ2-7; a weak D match, TRBD1 (5 bases). The source is a man aged 60 to 69 with acute or convalescent COVID-19. The CDR3 bases are TGTGCCAGCAGCCAAGGAACGCAGGGATTAGGGCAGTACTTC. Translation gives CASSQGTQGLGQYF.